The 4 T cell receptor beta chains below were found in one sample sequenced in a study of immune characterization of retroperitoneal liposarcoma (dated by TCRdb to between 2018 and 2020). Library construction relied on PCR. The reads were generated on a NextSeq 500. Clones were called with MiXCR by TCRdb after fastp trimmed the public reads at Q25, and only in-frame beta chains were retained. Rows matching on CDR3 protein sequence are summarized as one entry with the most common DNA and genes. This sample gives under 6,000 distinct CDR3 sequences in total; about a third of them show up just once. About 30% of the sample is in the top ten clones. The source material was tumor tissue. The source is a female donor with retroperitoneal liposarcoma.

DNA for the CDR3: TGTGCCAGCAGCTTACGGGACAGACAAGAATTCGGGAACTACGAGCAGTACTTC. It yields the protein CASSLRDRQEFGNYEQYF. This chain links TRBV7-2 with TRBJ2-5; 7 nucleotides agree with TRBD1. The end of the DNA is better explained by TRBJ2-7, so the J call may be wrong. CDR1 is SGHTA, CDR2 FQGNSA, per germline. This CDR3 region has 18 residues.

This clonotype was observed a few times. It may be a read error: a sequence one base away is much more abundant. The chain employs TRBV6-1 and TRBJ2-1; D might be TRBD2 (5 bases). The CDR3 extends over 13 amino acids. Germline loops: CDR1 MNHNS, CDR2 SASEGT. The ends were cut back, 2 bases at V and 13 bases at J, with 15 bases in the middle. The CDR3 nucleotides read TGTGCCAGCAGTGAATACCTGTGGGAGACCCAGTTCTTC. As protein: CASSEYLWETQFF.

In regard to this clonotype: A junction boundary mismatches the germline segment, possibly from a read error. V usage is TRBV7-8 and J usage is TRBJ2-1; D is tentatively TRBD1 or TRBD2 (6 bases each). Germline CDR1 SGHVS, CDR2 FQNEAQ. The CDR3 length is 14 residues. CDR3 loop: CASSARGGGAALYF. The CDR3 DNA reads TGTGCCAGCAGCGCGCGTGGAGGGGGTGCTGCGTTATACTTC.

By frequency in the sample, this clonotype is medium-sized (0.01 to 0.1%). V usage is TRBV10-2 and J usage is TRBJ2-4; D uncertain. Between the trimmed V and J ends, which lost 1 base and 3 bases, there was a span of 13 bases. The CDR3 totals 16 residues. Germline V CDR1 and CDR2: WSHSY, SAAADI. CDR3 DNA sequence: TGCGCCAGCAGTGAGTTGGGAAGGGTTGGCAAAAACATTCAGTACTTC. It yields the protein CASSELGRVGKNIQYF.